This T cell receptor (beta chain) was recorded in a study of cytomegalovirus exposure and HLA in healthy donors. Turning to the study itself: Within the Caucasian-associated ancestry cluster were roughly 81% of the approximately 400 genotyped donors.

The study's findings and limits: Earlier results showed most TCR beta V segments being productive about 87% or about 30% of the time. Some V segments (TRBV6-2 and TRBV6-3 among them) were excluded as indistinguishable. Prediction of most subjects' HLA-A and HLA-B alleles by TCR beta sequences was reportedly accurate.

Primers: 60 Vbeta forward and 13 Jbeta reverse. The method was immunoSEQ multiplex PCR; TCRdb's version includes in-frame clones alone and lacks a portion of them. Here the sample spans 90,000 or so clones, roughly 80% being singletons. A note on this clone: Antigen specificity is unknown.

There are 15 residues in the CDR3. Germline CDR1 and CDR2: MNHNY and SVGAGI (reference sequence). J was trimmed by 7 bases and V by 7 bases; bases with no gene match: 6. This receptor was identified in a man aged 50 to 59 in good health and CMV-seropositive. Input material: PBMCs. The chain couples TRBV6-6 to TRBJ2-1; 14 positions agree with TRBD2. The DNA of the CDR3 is TGTGCCAGCAACCGACTAGCGGGAGGGCGGAATGAGCAGTTCTTC. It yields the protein CASNRLAGGRNEQFF.